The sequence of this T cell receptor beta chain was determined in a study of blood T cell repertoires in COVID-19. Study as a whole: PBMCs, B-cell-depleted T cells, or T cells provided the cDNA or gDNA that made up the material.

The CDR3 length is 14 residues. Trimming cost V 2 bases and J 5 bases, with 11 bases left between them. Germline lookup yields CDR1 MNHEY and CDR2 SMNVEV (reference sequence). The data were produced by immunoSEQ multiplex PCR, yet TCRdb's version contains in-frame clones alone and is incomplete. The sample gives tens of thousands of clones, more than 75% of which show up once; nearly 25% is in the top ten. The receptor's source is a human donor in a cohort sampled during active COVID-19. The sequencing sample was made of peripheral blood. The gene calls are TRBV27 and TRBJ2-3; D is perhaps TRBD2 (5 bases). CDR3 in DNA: TGTGCCAGCAGTTTAGCAGTAGGGAGAGATACGCAGTATTTT. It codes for CASSLAVGRDTQYF.